What follows are 29 T cell receptor beta chains derived from one specimen sequenced in a study of blood T cell repertoires in COVID-19. Generated by immunoSEQ multiplex PCR, the TCRdb table keeps only in-frame clones and is missing some. The sample comprises roughly 70,000 clones, roughly 86% of which are singletons, and 3.9% rests with the top ten. Sequencing was carried out using peripheral blood. The receptors originated from a man between 65 and 85 years old with active COVID-19.

The V call is TRBV7-2, the J call TRBJ2-3; D possibly corresponds to TRBD2 (6 bases). The CDR3 length is 13 residues. V was trimmed by 5 bases and J by 11 bases, leaving 17 bases between them. Germline V gene lookup returns CDR1 SGHTA and CDR2 FQGNSA. The DNA for the CDR3 is TGTGCCAGCAGCCCCGGGACCCCGCGGGGGCAGTATTTT. This gives the protein CASSPGTPRGQYF.

As to this clone: The junction does not match germline at one end; this may be a read error. The V and J genes are TRBV5-6 and TRBJ2-7, with 7 bases lining up with TRBD1. The germline CDR1 and CDR2 sequences are SGHDT and YYEEEE. This CDR3 spans 14 amino acids. The CDR3 region is CASTPGREPGQTRF. CDR3 sequence (DNA): TGTGCCAGCACCCCGGGTAGGGAACCGGGACAGACCCGCTTC.

The chain couples TRBV6-5 to TRBJ2-1, with 12 bases identical to TRBD2. This CDR3 contains 15 residues. The V segment lost 7 bases and the J segment 7 bases; nucleotides outside the gene matches: 8. Germline V CDR1 and CDR2: MNHEY, SVGAGI. The DNA of the CDR3 is TGTGCCAGCACCCCCCCTAGCGGGAGGGGAAATGAGCAGTTCTTC. It codes for CASTPPSGRGNEQFF.

J is TRBJ1-4 and V is TRBV14; no reliable D call. V shed 5 bases and J shed 4 bases, with 14 bases lying between them. Germline CDR1 and CDR2: SGHDN and FVKESK. CDR3 length: 15 residues. DNA for the CDR3: TGTGCCAGCAGCTCCGGTCGGGGAATTAATGAAAAACTGTTTTTT. It translates to CASSSGRGINEKLFF.

The chain combines TRBV5-6 with TRBJ2-7, with 8 bases matching TRBD1. The CDR3 is 14 residues long. Germline assignment: CDR1 SGHDT and CDR2 YYEEEE. The J segment lost 4 bases and the V segment lost 4 bases, leaving 7 bases of the junction unmatched. DNA of the CDR3: TGTGCCAGCAGCGCCGCAGGGGGCGGATACGAGCAGTACTTC. Residues: CASSAAGGGYEQYF.

This clone is a singleton in its sample. The chain uses TRBV2 and TRBJ1-1, with 9 bases aligning to TRBD1. With V trimmed by 6 bases and J by 5 bases, 7 bases remained unmatched. Germline loops: CDR1 SNHLY, CDR2 FYNNEI. The CDR3 loop spans 14 amino acids. The CDR3 DNA follows: TGTGCCAGCAGCGTCCAGGGGACAGGGACTGAAGCTTTCTTT. Protein sequence: CASSVQGTGTEAFF.

This chain uses TRBV9 with TRBJ2-7; 9 bases agree with TRBD1. Germline values: CDR1 SGDLS, CDR2 YYNGEE. The CDR3 sequence is 16 residues long. The V segment lost 3 bases and the J segment 2 bases; nucleotides outside the gene matches: 9. The CDR3 loop is CASSAARTGGAYEQYF. The CDR3 DNA is TGTGCCAGCAGCGCCGCCCGAACAGGGGGCGCCTACGAGCAGTACTTC.

This rearrangement joins TRBV10-3 to TRBJ1-1; D is unclear. Germline assignment: CDR1 ENHRY and CDR2 SYGVKD. The CDR3 has 15 residues. Trimming removed 0 bases from V and 1 base from J, with 9 bases in between. The CDR3 here is CAISESRAGNTEAFF. The CDR3 coding sequence is TGTGCCATCAGTGAGTCGAGGGCTGGGAACACTGAAGCTTTCTTT.

This clone was observed once. This chain joins TRBV15 and TRBJ1-4; tentative D call: TRBD1 (6 bases). Germline V lookup: CDR1 LNHNV, CDR2 YYDKDF (reference sequence). CDR3 length: 12 residues. Trimming shortened V by 4 bases and J by 12 bases, and 12 bases separated the two germline ends. The DNA of the CDR3 is TGTGCCACCAGCAAGGGGGTAGGGCAACTGTTTTTT. It yields the protein CATSKGVGQLFF. The whole variable domain, filled in from reference TRBV15 and TRBJ1-4, reads DAMVIQNPRYQVTQFGKPVTLSCSQTLNHNVMYWYQQKSSQAPKLLFHYYDKDFNNEADTPDNFQSRRPNTSFCFLDIRSPGLGDTAMYLCATSKGVGQLFFGSGTQLSVL.

The V gene is TRBV3-1 (or the pseudogene TRBV3-2), the J gene TRBJ1-2, with 10 bases matching TRBD1. V lost 4 bases to trimming and J lost 8 bases; unmatched junction nucleotides: 7. Germline V gives CDR1 LGHDT, CDR2 YNNKEL (reference sequence). This CDR3 spans 14 amino acids. The CDR3 DNA reads TGTGCCAGCAGCCGCGGGGACAGGGGTTCGGGCTACACCTTC. This translates into CASSRGDRGSGYTF.

The chain links TRBV27 to TRBJ2-2, with 8 bases fitting TRBD2. Germline V gene lookup returns CDR1 MNHEY and CDR2 SMNVEV (reference sequence). J gave up 7 bases and V 2 bases, and 0 bases lay outside the gene matches. The CDR3 runs 13 residues. CDR3 bases: TGTGCCAGCAGTTTAGGGACTAGCGGGGAGCTGTTTTTT. This translates into CASSLGTSGELFF.

This chain connects TRBV18 to TRBJ2-5; D remains unclear. CDR1 is KGHSH and CDR2 is LQKENI in the germline V gene. V dropped 4 bases and J dropped 4 bases, with 13 bases sitting between them. The CDR3 loop spans 14 amino acids. This CDR3 is CASSHTRSGETQYF. The CDR3 DNA is TGTGCCAGCTCACACACTCGGTCAGGAGAGACCCAGTACTTC.

This chain uses TRBV7-3 with TRBJ1-1; no clear D gene. Germline assignment: CDR1 SGHTA and CDR2 FQGTGA. V lost 4 bases, J lost 0 bases, and 6 bases lay in between. This CDR3 region has 13 residues. CDR3 in amino acids: CASSYRVNTEAFF. The CDR3 DNA is TGTGCCAGCAGCTATCGAGTGAACACTGAAGCTTTCTTT.

For the CDR3, the DNA is TGTGCCAGTAGTATAGGGCAGGGCACCTCCACAGATACGCAGTATTTT. Its protein is CASSIGQGTSTDTQYF. This chain uses TRBV19 with TRBJ2-3, with D possibly TRBD1 on 5 matching bases. Trimming pared 1 base from V and 2 bases from J, leaving 13 bases between. CDR1 and CDR2 from the germline V gene are LNHDA and SQIVND (reference sequence). This CDR3 is built from 16 residues.

The chain employs TRBV12-5 and TRBJ1-2; 9 nucleotides line up with TRBD1. This CDR3 contains 14 residues. The germline CDR1 and CDR2 sequences are LGHNT and FRNRAP. The junction had 8 bases not matched to a gene; V was cut back by 5 bases and J by 7 bases. CDR3 DNA: TGTGCTAGTGGTCCCGGGGACAGGGCGGCTGGCTACACCTTC. It encodes CASGPGDRAAGYTF.

The chain carries TRBV7-8 and TRBJ1-2, with a possible D match to TRBD1 (6 bases). Germline V gene lookup returns CDR1 SGHVS and CDR2 FQNEAQ. The CDR3 has 14 amino acids. V was pared by 5 bases and J by 4 bases, with 14 bases between. The DNA of the CDR3 is TGTGCCAGCAGCCCGACAGGTGCTCTCTATGGCTACACCTTC. It codes for CASSPTGALYGYTF.

The chain couples TRBV7-2 to TRBJ2-7; 7 nucleotides agree with TRBD2. J lost 0 bases, V lost 1 base, and 3 bases had no gene match. CDR1 is SGHTA, CDR2 FQGNSA, per germline. CDR3 length: 15 amino acids. CDR3 protein: CASSLGRGSSYEQYF. The CDR3 DNA sequence: TGTGCCAGCAGCTTAGGGCGGGGGAGCTCCTACGAGCAGTACTTC.

The chain carries TRBV6-2 or TRBV6-3 and TRBJ1-6; TRBD1 might be the D (6 bases). The CDR3 runs to 16 residues. Looked up from germline, CDR1 is MNHEY and CDR2 is SVGEGT. The V end lost 0 bases, the J end lost 6 bases, and 12 bases lay between the germline ends. CDR3 DNA: TGTGCCAGCAGTTACTCGCCCGGACAGAGTAATTCACCCCTCCACTTT. This encodes CASSYSPGQSNSPLHF.

The chain combines TRBV24-1 with TRBJ2-3, with TRBD2 identical over 8 bases. The germline gives CDR1 KGHDR, CDR2 SFDVKD. With V trimmed by 4 bases and J by 8 bases, 13 bases remained unmatched. The CDR3 has 16 residues. The CDR3, as DNA: TGTGCCACCAGTGACCCAGCGGGAGACCCCCTTGGTACGCAGTATTTT. Amino acid sequence: CATSDPAGDPLGTQYF.

The chain is built from TRBV7-3 and TRBJ2-2; D gene unclear. V lost 5 bases and J 7 bases, leaving 8 bases between the germline ends. The CDR3 is 12 amino acids. Per germline, CDR1 SGHTA and CDR2 FQGTGA. This CDR3 is CASSPLGGELFF. The CDR3 DNA follows: TGTGCCAGCAGCCCCCTCGGCGGGGAGCTGTTTTTT.

V and J are TRBV19 and TRBJ1-6; D perhaps matches TRBD1 (5 bases). Germline V gives CDR1 LNHDA, CDR2 SQIVND (reference sequence). The CDR3 loop spans 14 amino acids. With 6 bases removed from V and 2 bases from J, the gap between germline ends came to 8 bases. The CDR3 spells CASSMTAYNSPLHF. The CDR3 DNA sequence: TGTGCCAGTAGCATGACAGCCTATAATTCACCCCTCCACTTT.

The rearrangement joins TRBV30 to TRBJ1-5; the D gene is possibly TRBD1 (6 bases). Germline loops: CDR1 GTSNPN, CDR2 SVGIG (reference sequence). The germline V and J ends were trimmed by 2 bases and 2 bases, with 7 bases remaining between them. The CDR3 runs to 13 residues. The CDR3 DNA is TGTGCCTGGAGTAAGGGGGGCAATCAGCCCCAGCATTTT. It yields the protein CAWSKGGNQPQHF.

This chain uses TRBV10-3 with TRBJ2-5; 7 nucleotides line up with TRBD2. The ends lost 6 bases at V and 7 bases at J; junction bases unmatched: 11. CDR1 and CDR2 (germline): ENHRY, SYGVKD. The CDR3 has 14 residues. The CDR3 DNA sequence: TGTGCCATCAGGGCCGGGGGGATTGGAGGGACCCAGTACTTC. It specifies CAIRAGGIGGTQYF.

The chain couples TRBV30 to TRBJ1-5; no clear D. The CDR3 contains 14 residues. Looked up from germline, CDR1 is GTSNPN and CDR2 is SVGIG (reference sequence). Trimming stripped 1 base from V and 2 bases from J, with 9 bases between. This CDR3 is CAWSAGRGNQPQHF. The CDR3 DNA follows: TGTGCCTGGAGTGCCGGCCGGGGCAATCAGCCCCAGCATTTT.

This rearrangement joins TRBV19 to TRBJ2-1; TRBD2 matches at 8 bases. CDR1 LNHDA and CDR2 SQIVND come from the germline V gene (reference sequence). J lost 3 bases, V lost 7 bases, and 11 bases had no gene match. The CDR3 is 16 residues long. The CDR3 is CASTTAGLAGYNEQFF. In DNA, the CDR3 is TGTGCCAGTACCACGGCAGGACTAGCCGGCTACAATGAGCAGTTCTTC.

The chain combines TRBV5-1 with TRBJ2-7; 8 bases match TRBD2. The ends lost 3 bases at V and 0 bases at J; junction bases unmatched: 5. The length of the CDR3 is 15 residues. Germline CDR1 reads SGHRS; CDR2 reads YFSETQ. The CDR3 here is CASSSLAGSSYEQYF. The CDR3 DNA is TGCGCCAGCAGCTCTCTAGCGGGCAGCTCCTACGAGCAGTACTTC.

The gene calls are TRBV27 and TRBJ2-7, with TRBD1 matching over 7 bases. This CDR3 is built from 14 residues. V lost 6 bases, J lost 3 bases, and 8 bases stayed unmatched. CDR1 and CDR2 (germline): MNHEY, SMNVEV (reference sequence). Written as DNA, the CDR3 is TGTGCCAGCAGCCCGGACAGGACAAACTACGAGCAGTACTTC. Its translation is CASSPDRTNYEQYF.

This chain uses TRBV7-9 with TRBJ2-7, with TRBD2 matching over 12 bases. The CDR3 covers 18 residues. The germline V gene encodes CDR1 SEHNR and CDR2 FQNEAQ (reference sequence). J was trimmed by 2 bases and V by 5 bases; bases with no gene match: 13. The CDR3 sequence is CASSPSGLAGGGAYEQYF. As DNA, the CDR3 is TGTGCCAGCAGCCCAAGCGGGCTAGCGGGAGGGGGGGCCTACGAGCAGTACTTC.

The chain joins TRBV5-1 to TRBJ1-1, with 9 bases lining up with TRBD1. With V trimmed by 4 bases and J by 4 bases, 5 bases remained unmatched. This CDR3 spans 14 amino acids. The germline V gene has CDR1 SGHRS and CDR2 YFSETQ. The CDR3 DNA follows: TGCGCCAGCAGCCGGGGACAGGGCTCCACTGAAGCTTTCTTT. As protein: CASSRGQGSTEAFF.